The T cell receptor beta chain under discussion was sequenced for a study of blood T cell repertoires in COVID-19. Turning to the study itself: T cells, B-cell-depleted T cells, or PBMCs provided the cDNA or gDNA that served as material.

Study processing details: It was from reference gene primer amplification that nucleated cell counts were estimated. Here immunoSEQ multiplex PCR was the method, and the copy in TCRdb shows in-frame clones only, minus some. Clone size and the V and J calls come from that table; the DNA yielded D and trimming. The sample yields under 450,000 clones, around 88% seen once. The TCR comes from a woman aged 45 to 65 with COVID-19, enrolled during active disease. Sequenced material: peripheral blood.

The CDR3 loop is CASSLALDSFRGYTF. DNA of the CDR3: TGCGCCAGCAGCTTGGCCCTCGACAGCTTCCGTGGCTACACCTTC. The chain employs TRBV5-1 and TRBJ1-2; weak D call: TRBD1 (5 bases). Germline V gene sequence: CDR1 SGHRS, CDR2 YFSETQ. V lost 0 bases and J lost 7, with 16 bases in between. The CDR3 extends over 15 amino acids.